This T cell receptor (beta chain) was sequenced in a study of vaccination and CD4 T cells after COVID-19. Study summary: Every participant had a vaccine, which was either BNT162b2 or mRNA-1273, given in two doses. With a range of 35 to 161, the median interval from diagnosis to drawing post-COVID samples was around 100 days.

V shed 6 bases and J shed 6 bases, with 12 bases lying between them. This CDR3 comprises 13 residues. Germline values: CDR1 LNHDA, CDR2 SQIVND (reference sequence). This clonotype was picked up a small number of times. What it recognizes is unknown. Treatment here: approximately nine-day PBMC culture with coronavirus spike peptide pools or control peptides (ViraFEST assay). Before the COVID-19 pandemic (2011-2018), CD4+ T cells were obtained from the unexposed donor. IL-2 (around 9 IU/ml) and peptide pools (roughly 10 ug/ml) were added to cultures of 1.5 million to 2 million PBMCs per well. Each of days 3 and 7 saw half the medium replaced by fresh IL-2 medium. The Oncomine TCR Beta short-read assay sequenced DNA from cultured CD4+ T cells. Each CDR3 protein is one row after TCRdb ran MiXCR on the PCR reads. The profile shows 5,000 to 6,000 distinct CDR3 sequences, roughly 37% of them singletons.

The material sequenced was CD4+ T cells from blood, cultured in vitro. The receptor was derived from a human donor in good health. V gene TRBV19 combines with J gene TRBJ1-5; TRBD1 might be the D (6 bases). CDR3: CASRGGEFQPQHF. CDR3 DNA sequence: TGTGCCAGTAGAGGGGGGGAATTTCAGCCCCAGCATTTT.